This is a list of T cell receptor beta chains from one sample in a study of blood T cell repertoires in COVID-19. Sequenced by immunoSEQ multiplex PCR; TCRdb stores in-frame clones only, minus some. The sample contains about 260,000 clones, 80% to 90% of which appear only once. Sequencing was done on a sample of peripheral blood. These receptors all come from a woman in her 70s with COVID-19, enrolled during active disease. CDR3s include the opening cysteine and the closing phenylalanine or tryptophan.

v_gene,j_gene,CDR3aa
TRBV28,TRBJ2-7,CASISLSYEQYF
TRBV30,TRBJ1-6,CAWSGQGGIIYSPLHF
TRBV19,TRBJ1-5,CASQGQVDQPQHF
TRBV19,TRBJ1-2,CASSIAGADGYTF
TRBV10-3,TRBJ2-3,CAISPGQGGYTQYF
TRBV5-6,TRBJ2-5,CASSVSGTGVETQYF
TRBV6-5,TRBJ2-3,CASLDRASTDTQYF
TRBV11-2,TRBJ2-7,CASSLGAPAGEQYF
TRBV7-9,TRBJ1-6,CASSPGGRLLHF
TRBV2,TRBJ2-5,CASSPGLAVETQYF
TRBV19,TRBJ1-3,CASSNGIFSGNTIYF
TRBV6-5,TRBJ1-6,CASTTNGGNSPLHF
TRBV7-7,TRBJ2-1,CASSLAEADEQFF
TRBV20-1,TRBJ2-7,CSAASSYEQYF
TRBV9,TRBJ1-4,CASSLTGTENEKLFF
TRBV6-2/TRBV6-3,TRBJ2-1,CASSPGASGSYNEQFF
TRBV20-1,TRBJ1-5,CSASRGNQPQHF
TRBV6-5,TRBJ1-2,CASSRGQGAGGYTF
TRBV6-5,TRBJ1-4,CASSYEGANEKLFF
TRBV21-1,TRBJ1-3,CAPEDTIYF
TRBV4-2,TRBJ2-7,CASSQVGRGLDEQYF
TRBV4-1,TRBJ2-7,CASSQAGLATLYEQYF
TRBV18,TRBJ2-1,CASSLRTGGYNEQFF
TRBV6-5,TRBJ2-3,CASRNSFTDTQYF
TRBV10-3,TRBJ1-2,CAIRATGDNYGYTF
TRBV28,TRBJ2-4,CASSLWQKNIQYF
TRBV24-1,TRBJ1-2,CATSVTGDGYTF
TRBV12-3/TRBV12-4,TRBJ1-2,CATARVSNYGYTF
TRBV6-1,TRBJ2-5,CASSELGLASKAQYF
TRBV19,TRBJ2-6,CATTSGVSSGANVLTF
TRBV30,TRBJ1-5,CAWRSRTALNKPQHF
TRBV28,TRBJ2-7,CASTRRQSSYEQYF